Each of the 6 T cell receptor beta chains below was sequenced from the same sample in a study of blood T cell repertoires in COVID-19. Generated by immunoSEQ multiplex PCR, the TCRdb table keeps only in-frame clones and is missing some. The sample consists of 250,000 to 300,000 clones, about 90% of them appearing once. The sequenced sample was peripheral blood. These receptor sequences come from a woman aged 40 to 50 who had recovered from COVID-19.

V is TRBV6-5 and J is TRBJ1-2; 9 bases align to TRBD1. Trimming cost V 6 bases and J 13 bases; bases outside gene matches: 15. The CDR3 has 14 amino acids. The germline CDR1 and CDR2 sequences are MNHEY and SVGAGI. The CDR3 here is CASRPTGGVRIITF. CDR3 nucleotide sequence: TGTGCCAGCAGGCCTACAGGGGGCGTCCGAATTATCACCTTC.

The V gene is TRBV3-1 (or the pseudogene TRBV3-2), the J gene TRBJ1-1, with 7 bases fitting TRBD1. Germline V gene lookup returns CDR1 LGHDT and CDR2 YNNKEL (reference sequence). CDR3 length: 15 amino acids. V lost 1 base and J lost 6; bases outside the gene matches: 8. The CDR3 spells CASSQASDRDPEAFF. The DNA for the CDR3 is TGTGCCAGCAGCCAAGCTTCAGACAGGGACCCTGAAGCTTTCTTT.

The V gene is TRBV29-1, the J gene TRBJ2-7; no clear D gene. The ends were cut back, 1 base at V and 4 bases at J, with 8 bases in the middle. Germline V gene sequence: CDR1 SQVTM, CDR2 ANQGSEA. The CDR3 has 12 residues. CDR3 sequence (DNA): TGCAGCGTTGAAGGGGCAGCTTACGAGCAGTACTTC. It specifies CSVEGAAYEQYF.

The CDR3 DNA is TGTGCCTGCTACAGGGGATTTCACTATGGCTACACCTTC. This gives the protein CACYRGFHYGYTF. The rearrangement links TRBV6-5 to TRBJ1-2; 7 bases map to TRBD1. V lost 11 bases and J lost 3; bases outside the gene matches: 9. The CDR3 loop spans 13 amino acids. Germline assignment: CDR1 MNHEY and CDR2 SVGAGI.

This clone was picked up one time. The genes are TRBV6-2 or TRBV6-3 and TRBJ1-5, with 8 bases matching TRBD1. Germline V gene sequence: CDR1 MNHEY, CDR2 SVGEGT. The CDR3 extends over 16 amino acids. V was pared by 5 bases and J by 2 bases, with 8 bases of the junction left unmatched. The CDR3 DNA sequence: TGTGCCAGCAGTAAACAGGGGGTTATGGGCAATCAGCCCCAGCATTTT. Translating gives CASSKQGVMGNQPQHF.

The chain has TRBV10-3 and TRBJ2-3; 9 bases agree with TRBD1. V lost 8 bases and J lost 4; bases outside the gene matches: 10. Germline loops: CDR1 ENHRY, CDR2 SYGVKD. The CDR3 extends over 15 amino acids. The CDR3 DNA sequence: TGTGCCATCGGAGAAGGACAGGGGTTATCAGATACGCAGTATTTT. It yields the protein CAIGEGQGLSDTQYF.